This TCR beta chain was retrieved from a study of control samples from healthy donors and cancer patients. The method was immunoSEQ multiplex PCR; TCRdb's version includes in-frame clones alone and lacks a portion of them. The sample consists of around 80,000 clones, 70% to 90% of them appearing once. Input material: blood. The receptor was derived from a man aged 45-65 years in good health.

CDR3 bases: TGCGCCAGCAGCACTGGGTCCTACGAGCAGTACTTC. It specifies CASSTGSYEQYF. The V and J genes are TRBV5-1 and TRBJ2-7; D is undetermined. The ends were cut back, 4 bases at V and 1 base at J, with 6 bases in the middle. In germline, CDR1 is SGHRS, CDR2 YFSETQ. The CDR3 runs to 12 residues.